This TCR beta chain appears in the sequencing data of a study of T-cell memory formation after mild COVID-19. V dropped 0 bases and J dropped 2 bases, with 17 bases sitting between them. This CDR3 contains 17 residues. TCRdb re-called the 5' RACE reads through MiXCR, storing one row per CDR3 protein. This table has 250,000 to 350,000 distinct CDR3 sequences, about 16% appearing once. Whole-study findings and limits: Memory cells collected pre-infection included some clones that later responded, suggesting cross-reactive memory joined. CD4+ contracting clones were found mainly in CM and EM, and CD8+ ones in EMRA. From day 15 to 85, contracting clones were balanced between CD4 and CD8, whereas later expanders leaned toward CD4+.

To note about this clonotype: Antigen specificity is unknown.

J is TRBJ2-7 and V is TRBV12-3 or TRBV12-4; a weak D match, TRBD1 (6 bases). Source material: PBMCs or a T cell subset sorted from them (not recorded which). The TCR originated in a man aged 18 to 30 who had mild COVID-19 (a few samples of this study predate the infection). Cell type and time point are not known. The CDR3, as DNA: TGTGCCAGCAGTTTAGCGCTATACAGGGTTGATACCTACGAGCAGTACTTC. Its translation is CASSLALYRVDTYEQYF.